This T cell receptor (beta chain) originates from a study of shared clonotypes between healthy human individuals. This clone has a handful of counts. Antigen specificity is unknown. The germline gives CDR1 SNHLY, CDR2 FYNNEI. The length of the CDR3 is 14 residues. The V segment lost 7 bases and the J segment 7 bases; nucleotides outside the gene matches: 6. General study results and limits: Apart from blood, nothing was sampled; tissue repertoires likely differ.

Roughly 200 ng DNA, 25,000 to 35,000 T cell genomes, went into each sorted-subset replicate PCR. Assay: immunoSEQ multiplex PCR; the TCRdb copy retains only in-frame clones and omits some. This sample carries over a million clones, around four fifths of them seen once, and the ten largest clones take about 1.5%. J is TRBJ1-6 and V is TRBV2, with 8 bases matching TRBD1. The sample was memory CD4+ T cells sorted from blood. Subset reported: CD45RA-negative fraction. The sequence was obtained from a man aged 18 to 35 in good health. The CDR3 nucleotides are TGTGCCAGCATCGTACAGGGGGGCAATTCACCCCTCCACTTT. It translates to CASIVQGGNSPLHF. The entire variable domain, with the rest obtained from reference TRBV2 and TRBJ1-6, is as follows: EPEVTQTPSHQVTQMGQEVILRCVPISNHLYFYWYRQILGQKVEFLVSFYNNEISEKSEIFDDQFSVERPDGSNFTLKIRSTKLEDSAMYFCASIVQGGNSPLHFGNGTRLTVT.